The 30 T cell receptor beta chains in this list originate from one sample, sequenced in a study of neoadjuvant anti-PD-1 for oral cavity cancer. The repertoire was sequenced with immunoSEQ multiplex PCR; TCRdb's copy has only in-frame clones and lacks some. This sample carries around 67,000 clones, roughly 90% of them seen once, and the ten largest clones take 2.5% to 3.5%. Time point noted: after neoadjuvant nivolumab, at surgical resection. The specimen comprised PBMCs, sampled after nivolumab (anti-PD-1) treatment. These receptors all stem from a person aged 40-85 years with oral cavity squamous cell carcinoma.

The chain links TRBV10-3 to TRBJ1-2; D is possibly TRBD1 (5 bases). This CDR3 comprises 16 residues. Trimming cost V 7 bases and J 0 bases, with 18 bases left between them. CDR1 and CDR2 from the germline V gene are ENHRY and SYGVKD. CDR3 coding DNA: TGTGCCATCACGCACCAGGGAAAGGGGTCTAACTATGGCTACACCTTC. Translation gives CAITHQGKGSNYGYTF.

The chain uses TRBV6-5 and TRBJ1-3; no definite D call. Trimming left V 2 bases short and J 1 base short, with 9 bases between. This CDR3 is 15 amino acids long. CDR1 is MNHEY and CDR2 is SVGAGI in the germline V gene. Here the CDR3 DNA reads TGTGCCAGCAGTTACGGAAGGGTGTCTGGAAACACCATATATTTT. Protein sequence: CASSYGRVSGNTIYF.

The V call is TRBV4-1, the J call TRBJ1-2; D perhaps matches TRBD1 (5 bases). V lost 4 bases and J 4 bases, leaving 7 bases between the germline ends. The CDR3 is made up of 12 amino acids. In germline, CDR1 is MGHRA, CDR2 YSYEKL. CDR3 residues: CASSPDSYGYTF. As DNA, the CDR3 is TGCGCCAGCAGCCCCGACAGCTATGGCTACACCTTC.

This clone showed up just a few times. V usage is TRBV5-1 and J usage is TRBJ1-2; 7 positions match TRBD1. The CDR3 runs to 14 residues. Germline V gene data show CDR1 as SGHRS and CDR2 as YFSETQ. V trimming: 4 bases; J trimming: 4 bases; junction bases outside the gene matches: 7. The CDR3 DNA reads TGCGCCAGCAGCACGGGGACAGCCAGCTATGGCTACACCTTC. It is translated as CASSTGTASYGYTF.

This chain uses TRBV7-9 with TRBJ1-5; tentative D call: TRBD1 (6 bases). This CDR3 has 13 amino acids. Germline V CDR1 and CDR2: SEHNR, FQNEAQ (reference sequence). Trimming pared 8 bases from V and 4 bases from J, leaving 12 bases between. CDR3 loop: CASGTGFNQPQHF. CDR3 nucleotides: TGTGCCAGCGGCACAGGGTTTAATCAGCCCCAGCATTTT.

This clone was recorded once. V and J are TRBV27 and TRBJ2-7; 10 bases fit TRBD2. CDR3 length: 20 amino acids. Germline CDR1 is MNHEY and CDR2 is SMNVEV (reference sequence). The junction had 23 bases not matched to a gene; V was cut back by 3 bases and J by 6 bases. The CDR3 DNA is TGTGCCAGCAGTTTCTCGACCCGACCGGGACTAGCGCCGACCGTGGGCGAGCAGTACTTC. Amino acid sequence: CASSFSTRPGLAPTVGEQYF.

The chain carries TRBV11-2 and TRBJ2-1; D gene unclear. The germline CDR1 and CDR2 sequences are SGHAT and FQNNGV. The CDR3 has 11 amino acids. V lost 3 bases, J lost 9 bases, and 6 bases lay in between. The CDR3 here is CASSLSAEQFF. For the CDR3, the DNA is TGTGCCAGCAGCTTGAGCGCTGAGCAGTTCTTC.

This chain uses TRBV11-2 with TRBJ2-3, with TRBD1 matching over 8 bases. Unmatched junction bases numbered 7, after V lost 5 bases and J lost 6 bases. CDR1 is SGHAT, CDR2 FQNNGV, per germline. CDR3 length: 14 residues. The CDR3 sequence is CASSTGQGYDTQYF. For the CDR3, the DNA is TGTGCCAGCAGCACTGGACAGGGATATGATACGCAGTATTTT.

The gene calls are TRBV9 and TRBJ2-1; 11 nucleotides align to TRBD2. The CDR3 consists of 15 residues. V was pared by 2 bases and J by 7 bases, with 5 bases of the junction left unmatched. Germline V CDR1 and CDR2: SGDLS, YYNGEE. CDR3 DNA: TGTGCCAGCAGCGTCCTAGCGGGAGGTTATAATGAGCAGTTCTTC. Protein product: CASSVLAGGYNEQFF.

The CDR3 nucleotides are TGTGCCAGCAGCGTAGGGGCTCGTTCGAACACCGGGGAGCTGTTTTTT. Amino acids: CASSVGARSNTGELFF. V gene TRBV9 combines with J gene TRBJ2-2; D is unresolved. The CDR3 length is 16 residues. Per the germline V gene, CDR1 is SGDLS and CDR2 is YYNGEE. V was shortened by 0 bases and J by 0 bases, with 9 bases between the two germline ends. The full variable domain, rest sourced from reference TRBV9 and TRBJ2-2, is DSGVTQTPKHLITATGQRVTLRCSPRSGDLSVYWYQQSLDQGLQFLIQYYNGEERAKGNILERFSAQQFPDLHSELNLSSLELGDSALYFCASSVGARSNTGELFFGEGSRLTVL.

The chain links TRBV5-1 to TRBJ1-1; D ambiguous. Germline values: CDR1 SGHRS, CDR2 YFSETQ. The CDR3 length is 13 residues. V shed 4 bases and J shed 5 bases, with 12 bases lying between them. The CDR3 loop reads CASSMLSGTEAFF. The CDR3 nucleotides are TGCGCCAGCAGCATGTTGTCGGGGACTGAAGCTTTCTTT.

The chain uses TRBV10-3 and TRBJ2-2; TRBD1 matches at 9 bases. Unmatched junction bases numbered 7, after V lost 8 bases and J lost 3 bases. Per the germline V gene, CDR1 is ENHRY and CDR2 is SYGVKD. This CDR3 spans 15 amino acids. CDR3 amino acids: CAIGGQGSDTGELFF. CDR3 coding DNA: TGTGCCATCGGGGGACAGGGTAGCGACACCGGGGAGCTGTTTTTT.

The chain joins TRBV19 to TRBJ1-5, with 12 nucleotides matching TRBD1. CDR1 is LNHDA and CDR2 is SQIVND in the germline V gene (reference sequence). The CDR3 is 15 residues long. Germline trimming cut 3 bases from V and 5 bases from J; bases unmatched to any gene: 2. The CDR3 region has the DNA TGTGCCAGTAGTATCGGGACAGGGGGCTATCAGCCCCAGCATTTT. Encoded protein: CASSIGTGGYQPQHF.

The J gene is TRBJ2-1, the V gene TRBV2, with a tentative D call TRBD2 (6 bases). The germline V gene encodes CDR1 SNHLY and CDR2 FYNNEI. The V and J ends lost 1 base and 7 bases respectively, with 14 bases between them. The CDR3 extends over 15 amino acids. The CDR3 here is CASSEVGLARNEQFF. CDR3 DNA sequence: TGTGCCAGCAGTGAAGTCGGCCTAGCGCGGAATGAGCAGTTCTTC.

The chain joins TRBV6-5 to TRBJ1-3, with D possibly being TRBD1 (6 bases). The germline V gene has CDR1 MNHEY and CDR2 SVGAGI. The CDR3 spans 15 residues. V gave up 3 bases and J gave up 3 bases, with 12 bases separating them. The CDR3 DNA sequence: TGTGCCAGCAGTTATGGAGGGGGACTTGGAAACACCATATATTTT. Translating it yields CASSYGGGLGNTIYF.

This chain connects TRBV7-8 to TRBJ1-1, with D uncertain. CDR3 length equals 12 residues. Germline CDR1 reads SGHVS; CDR2 reads FQNEAQ. Trimming pared 5 bases from V and 8 bases from J, leaving 12 bases between. The CDR3 loop is CASSPPFAEAFF. CDR3 nucleotides: TGTGCCAGCAGCCCCCCTTTCGCCGAAGCTTTCTTT.

This chain links TRBV28 with TRBJ1-1; 11 bases map to TRBD1. The V segment lost 5 bases and the J segment 3 bases; nucleotides outside the gene matches: 5. There are 15 residues in the CDR3. Germline lookup yields CDR1 MDHEN and CDR2 SYDVKM. The DNA for the CDR3 is TGTGCCAGCAGTCATAGGACAGGGGGCTACACTGAAGCTTTCTTT. Its protein product is CASSHRTGGYTEAFF.

The chain is built from TRBV28 and TRBJ1-1; TRBD1 aligns across 9 bases. The CDR3 runs 13 residues. Germline-derived CDR1 and CDR2 are MDHEN and SYDVKM. Trimming took 5 bases from V and 11 from J; bases not matched to a gene: 9. DNA of the CDR3: TGTGCCAGCAGTGGTACAGGGGGCGCGGGGGCTTTCTTT. Translating gives CASSGTGGAGAFF. Combining the CDR3 with reference TRBV28 and TRBJ1-1 gives the whole variable domain DVKVTQSSRYLVKRTGEKVFLECVQDMDHENMFWYRQDPGLGLRLIYFSYDVKMKEKGDIPEGYSVSREKKERFSLILESASTNQTSMYLCASSGTGGAGAFFGQGTRLTVV.

The V and J genes are TRBV6-4 and TRBJ1-5; D is ambiguous. Germline V gene sequence: CDR1 MRHNA, CDR2 SNTAGT. The CDR3 consists of 17 residues. V lost 3 bases and J lost 3, with 18 bases in between. The CDR3 here is CASSDLQLPQFNQPQHF. CDR3 DNA sequence: TGTGCCAGCAGTGATTTACAGCTTCCACAGTTCAATCAGCCCCAGCATTTT.

The chain carries TRBV5-6 and TRBJ2-7; 14 bases line up with TRBD2. Germline V gene data show CDR1 as SGHDT and CDR2 as YYEEEE. J lost 4 bases, V lost 4 bases, and 7 bases had no gene match. CDR3 length: 16 residues. The CDR3 spells CASSKTSGGASYEQYF. The CDR3 DNA reads as TGTGCCAGCAGCAAGACTAGCGGGGGGGCCTCGTACGAGCAGTACTTC.

The V and J genes are TRBV30 and TRBJ1-4, with a weak D call TRBD1 (5 bases). Per the germline V gene, CDR1 is GTSNPN and CDR2 is SVGIG (reference sequence). Trimming stripped 0 bases from V and 2 bases from J, with 16 bases between. This CDR3 comprises 17 residues. CDR3 sequence: CAWSVQWGGSTNEKLFF. Here the CDR3 DNA reads TGTGCCTGGAGTGTACAATGGGGGGGGTCCACTAATGAAAAACTGTTTTTT.

This clone occurred once. The CDR3 loop reads CASSYSVTPRDTEAFF. DNA for the CDR3: TGTGCCAGCAGTTACTCCGTCACCCCCAGGGACACTGAAGCTTTCTTT. V and J are TRBV6-5 and TRBJ1-1; tentatively, D is TRBD1 (5 bases). Germline CDR1 reads MNHEY; CDR2 reads SVGAGI. With 0 bases removed from V and 3 bases from J, the gap between germline ends came to 14 bases. The CDR3 has 16 residues.

The chain joins TRBV6-6 to TRBJ1-1; D might be TRBD1 (5 bases). Trimming shortened V by 6 bases and J by 1 base, and 15 bases separated the two germline ends. Germline values: CDR1 MNHNY, CDR2 SVGAGI (reference sequence). This CDR3 is built from 15 residues. As DNA, the CDR3 is TGTGCCAGCAGCCTAGGGACGTTGGAGAACACTGAAGCTTTCTTT. It is translated as CASSLGTLENTEAFF.

The rearrangement links TRBV27 to TRBJ2-6; D is uncertain. CDR1 is MNHEY and CDR2 is SMNVEV in the germline V gene (reference sequence). The CDR3 contains 15 residues. Trimming left V 5 bases short and J 2 bases short, with 10 bases between. This chain's CDR3 is CASSPRGPGANVLTF. CDR3 coding DNA: TGTGCCAGCAGTCCCCGCGGCCCTGGGGCCAACGTCCTGACTTTC. The full variable domain, its missing parts supplied by reference TRBV27 and TRBJ2-6, is EAQVTQNPRYLITVTGKKLTVTCSQNMNHEYMSWYRQDPGLGLRQIYYSMNVEVTDKGDVPEGYKVSRKEKRNFPLILESPSPNQTSLYFCASSPRGPGANVLTFGAGSRLTVL.

The chain couples TRBV6-6 to TRBJ2-6; D is possibly TRBD1 or TRBD2 (5 bases each). The CDR3 has 16 amino acids. V lost 4 bases and J 4 bases, leaving 14 bases between the germline ends. Germline CDR1 and CDR2: MNHNY and SVGAGI (reference sequence). The chain's CDR3 is CASSSLRDPGANVLTF. The CDR3 DNA follows: TGTGCCAGCAGTTCCCTCCGGGACCCCGGGGCCAACGTCCTGACTTTC.

V and J are TRBV5-1 and TRBJ2-1; no reliable D call. Germline V gene sequence: CDR1 SGHRS, CDR2 YFSETQ. V was clipped by 2 bases and J by 4 bases, with 7 bases between them. This CDR3 has 13 residues. Here the CDR3 reads CASSFTTYNEQFF. In DNA form, the CDR3 reads TGCGCCAGCAGCTTCACGACATACAATGAGCAGTTCTTC.

This chain uses TRBV7-6 with TRBJ1-4; D perhaps matches TRBD1 (6 bases). Trimming took off 5 bases at V and 8 bases at J, with 12 bases between the two ends. The CDR3 sequence is 13 residues long. CDR1 is SGHVS, CDR2 FNYEAQ, per germline. CDR3 sequence (DNA): TGTGCCAGCAGCCCCCGGGACACAGAAAAACTGTTTTTT. It yields the protein CASSPRDTEKLFF. Together with reference TRBV7-6 and TRBJ1-4, the CDR3 gives the full variable domain: GAGVSQSPRYKVTKRGQDVALRCDPISGHVSLYWYRQALGQGPEFLTYFNYEAQQDKSGLPNDRFSAERPEGSISTLTIQRTEQRDSAMYRCASSPRDTEKLFFGSGTQLSVL.

This chain connects TRBV6-1 to TRBJ2-1; D gene unclear. Germline CDR1 is MNHNS and CDR2 is SASEGT. The CDR3 totals 15 residues. V lost 3 bases to trimming and J lost 5 bases, with 14 bases between them. The CDR3 region is CASSEEQVINNEQFF. Here the CDR3 DNA reads TGTGCCAGCAGTGAGGAGCAGGTAATTAACAATGAGCAGTTCTTC.

The rearrangement uses TRBV27 and TRBJ1-2; TRBD1 is a possible D gene (5 bases). The germline CDR1 and CDR2 sequences are MNHEY and SMNVEV (reference sequence). The CDR3 sequence is 14 residues long. V dropped 4 bases and J dropped 1 base, with 10 bases sitting between them. The CDR3 nucleotides read TGTGCCAGCAGTTCCGCCAGGGATAACTATGGCTACACCTTC. It encodes CASSSARDNYGYTF.

This chain uses TRBV5-4 with TRBJ1-3; D call uncertain. Per germline, CDR1 SGHNT and CDR2 YYREEE (reference sequence). The CDR3 totals 13 residues. V dropped 4 bases and J dropped 3 bases, with 8 bases sitting between them. The chain's CDR3 is CASSPTNGNTIYF. Here the CDR3 DNA reads TGTGCCAGCAGCCCCACCAATGGAAACACCATATATTTT.